One and the same sample provided the 8 T cell receptor beta chains below, sequenced in a study of neurological immune-mediated disorders. From the 5' RACE reads, TCRdb called clonotypes with MiXCR, one entry per CDR3 protein. Of under 75,000 distinct CDR3 sequences in the sample, over 4% were seen once. Sequenced: PBMCs. These receptors were taken from a human donor with multiple sclerosis. The donor label of this sample is uncertain.

This clonotype was observed many times. This chain connects TRBV9 to TRBJ2-2; 8 bases fit TRBD2. The CDR3 has 14 residues. The germline gives CDR1 SGDLS, CDR2 YYNGEE. V shed 3 bases, J shed 7 bases, and the junction held 5 bases outside the gene matches. This chain's CDR3 is CASSAGLALGELFF. The CDR3 DNA reads TGTGCCAGCAGCGCAGGACTAGCCCTCGGGGAGCTGTTTTTT.

This clonotype was picked up a small number of times. The chain is built from TRBV12-3 or TRBV12-4 and TRBJ2-4; TRBD1 matches 7 bases. The V segment lost 6 bases and the J segment 8 bases; nucleotides outside the gene matches: 7. This CDR3 is 13 amino acids long. DNA of the CDR3: TGTGCCAGCAGCCCGTCAGGACAGGACATTCAGTACTTC. Amino acid sequence: CASSPSGQDIQYF.

This clonotype occurred many times. The rearrangement joins TRBV7-9 to TRBJ1-2; TRBD1 aligns across 8 bases. This CDR3 is 13 amino acids long. Germline CDR1 is SEHNR and CDR2 is FQNEAQ (reference sequence). Unmatched junction bases numbered 1, after V lost 2 bases and J lost 5 bases. CDR3 in amino acids: CASSLQGAYGYTF. In DNA, the CDR3 is TGTGCCAGCAGCTTACAGGGGGCTTATGGCTACACCTTC.

At least ten counts were recorded for this clonotype. V is TRBV20-1 and J is TRBJ2-1; no clear D. The CDR3 is 12 residues long. The V gene's germline CDR1 is DFQATT and CDR2 SNEGSKA (reference sequence). CDR3 DNA sequence: TGCAGCTTCCGGAGCATGGGCAATGAGCAGTTCTTC. Protein sequence: CSFRSMGNEQFF.

The table lists this clonotype with many counts. The chain uses TRBV5-1 and TRBJ2-1; 8 bases align to TRBD1. Looked up from germline, CDR1 is SGHRS and CDR2 is YFSETQ. J lost 1 base, V lost 5 bases, and 5 bases had no gene match. This CDR3 region has 15 residues. The CDR3 here is CASRRQGRSYNEQFF. The CDR3, as DNA: TGCGCCAGCAGACGACAGGGGAGGTCCTACAATGAGCAGTTCTTC.

Ten or more counts support this clonotype. This chain links TRBV20-1 with TRBJ2-1, with 14 bases fitting TRBD2. The V gene's germline CDR1 is DFQATT and CDR2 SNEGSKA (reference sequence). This CDR3 has 19 amino acids. Trimming removed 1 base from V and 0 bases from J; junction bases left unmatched: 8. The CDR3 coding sequence is TGCAGTGCTAGAGCTGGGACTAGCGGGGGATACCACTCCTACAATGAGCAGTTCTTC. Translated: CSARAGTSGGYHSYNEQFF.

This clonotype was found a few times. A read error may be the cause here, since a much bigger clone is one base away. The V and J genes are TRBV15 and TRBJ1-1; unclear D gene. The CDR3 is 15 amino acids. From germline, CDR1 is LNHNV and CDR2 YYDKDF (reference sequence). CDR3: CVTSRDLKMNTEAFF. In DNA, the CDR3 is TGTGTCACCAGCAGAGATTTGAAGATGAACACTGAAGCTTTCTTT.

This clonotype came up many times. The V and J genes are TRBV2 and TRBJ1-6, with TRBD1 identical over 9 bases. Germline loops: CDR1 SNHLY, CDR2 FYNNEI. CDR3 length equals 15 residues. V was pared by 3 bases and J by 10 bases, with 7 bases of the junction left unmatched. CDR3 region: CASSDSDRGRSPLHF. The CDR3 DNA follows: TGTGCCAGCAGTGATTCGGACAGGGGCCGGTCACCCCTCCACTTT.